The count of the clone carrying this TCR beta chain is one. Its matching antigen is unknown. Cells designated naive CD8 were CD45RO-negative and were positively selected for CCR7, with terminally differentiated effector memory CD45RA+ cells excluded. The germline V gene encodes CDR1 SGHDT and CDR2 YYEEEE. The V gene end was trimmed by 0 bases and the J gene end by 3 bases; junction bases not matched to a gene: 6. CDR3 length: 16 residues. This sample stems from a study of shared clonotypes between healthy human individuals. Study-wide points: Clonotype sharing among donors was expected to depend on sequencing depth.

Sequencing was performed with immunoSEQ multiplex PCR; in TCRdb, only in-frame clones are kept and a portion is missing. This sample has some 2 million clones, with about 95% found just once. Material for sequencing was naive CD8+ T cells sorted from blood. This TCR was sampled from a man aged 18 to 30 in good health. The chain combines TRBV5-6 with TRBJ1-5; TRBD1 matches at 7 bases. The CDR3 sequence is CASSLGATGNNQPQHF. The CDR3, as DNA: TGTGCCAGCAGCTTGGGGGCGACAGGGAACAATCAGCCCCAGCATTTT.